This T cell receptor (beta chain) was captured in a study of T-cell memory formation after mild COVID-19. About the research overall: Across donors, TCR clusters were largely donor specific.

Study findings and constraints: For second-wave clones that peaked at day 37, SARS-CoV-2 specificity went unverified.

TCRdb passed the 5' RACE reads through MiXCR, listing each CDR3 protein once. Of over 300,000 distinct CDR3 sequences listed, about 20% were seen once; the top ten hold over 20%. On this clonotype itself: Its target is unknown.

The CDR3 extends over 11 amino acids. The germline V gene encodes CDR1 ENHRY and CDR2 SYGVKD. Trimming pared 6 bases from V and 10 bases from J, leaving 10 bases between. The chain carries TRBV10-3 and TRBJ2-1; D gene unclear. The sequenced sample was PBMCs or a T cell subset sorted from them (not recorded which). The source of this sequence is a man between 18 and 35 years old who had mild COVID-19 (a few samples of this study predate the infection). Cell type and time point are not known. The CDR3 region is CAISAVGEQFF. DNA for the CDR3: TGTGCCATCAGCGCAGTCGGGGAGCAGTTCTTC.